The 30 T cell receptor beta chains given below trace back to one sample, sequenced in a study of T-cell reconstitution after alpha-beta-depleted transplantation in children (dated by TCRdb to about 2016). Receptor libraries were prepared by PCR. Sequenced using an Illumina HiSeq 2500. Molecular barcoding was employed in the preparation of TCR libraries, with unique molecular identifiers being used to normalize TCRbeta repertoire quantification. The raw public reads went through TCRdb reprocessing: fastp at Q25, MiXCR clone calling, in-frame beta chains kept. Under each unique CDR3 protein, matching rows form one entry showing the most common genes and DNA. The sample yields about 420,000 distinct CDR3 sequences; around 15% were counted once. Just under 30% of the sample belongs to the ten largest clones. The label giving this sample's treatment or condition can be read as: allogeneic hematopoietic cell transplantation with graft depleted of TCRalphabeta T cells and CD19 B cells.

Here the sequenced sample was PBMCs, mostly from graft donor cells, taken 360 days after TCRalphabeta/CD19-depleted stem cell transplant. The source is a boy less than two years old who had a stem cell transplant for Wiskott-Aldrich syndrome, so the T cells may come from the graft donor.

The chain couples TRBV28 to TRBJ1-5; 9 bases are a match to TRBD1. Per the germline V gene, CDR1 is MDHEN and CDR2 is SYDVKM. Trimming took 5 bases from V and 7 from J; bases not matched to a gene: 6. The CDR3 consists of 14 residues. CDR3 amino acids: CASSRGTGKQPQHF. CDR3 bases: TGTGCCAGCAGTAGAGGGACAGGGAAACAGCCCCAGCATTTT.

The rearrangement links TRBV6-1 to TRBJ1-2; D unclear. Trimming removed 3 bases at V and 5 bases at J, with 7 bases between. The germline gives CDR1 MNHNS, CDR2 SASEGT. The CDR3 runs 12 residues. The CDR3 nucleotides read TGTGCCAGCAGTGACCTGGGGTATGGCTACACCTTC. Translating gives CASSDLGYGYTF.

This chain connects TRBV7-9 to TRBJ2-1; 11 bases map to TRBD2. Germline loops: CDR1 SEHNR, CDR2 FQNEAQ (reference sequence). CDR3 length: 17 amino acids. The V segment lost 0 bases and the J segment 6 bases; nucleotides outside the gene matches: 7. CDR3 bases: TGTGCCAGCAGCTTAGCCCATCTAGCGGGGGGTCCCAATGAGCAGTTCTTC. It encodes CASSLAHLAGGPNEQFF.

V is TRBV28 and J is TRBJ2-3; 11 bases match TRBD2. J gave up 3 bases and V 6 bases, and 11 bases lay outside the gene matches. Germline lookup yields CDR1 MDHEN and CDR2 SYDVKM. The CDR3 sequence is 17 residues long. CDR3 in DNA: TGTGCCAGCAGCTCGTCGAGACTAGCGGGGAGGACAGATACGCAGTATTTT. Amino acid sequence: CASSSSRLAGRTDTQYF.

The CDR3 DNA is TGCGCCGGGGGACAGGGATTTTGCGAGCAGTACTTC. This gives the protein CAGGQGFCEQYF. The genes are TRBV5-1 and TRBJ2-7, with 9 nucleotides matching TRBD1. This CDR3 has 12 amino acids. The trim removed 10 bases at V and 6 bases at J, leaving 8 bases unmatched. The V gene's germline CDR1 is SGHRS and CDR2 YFSETQ.

There are a few counts of this clonotype. The V call is TRBV25-1, the J call TRBJ2-3; 14 bases agree with TRBD2. The junction had 2 bases not matched to a gene; V was cut back by 6 bases and J by 3 bases. The CDR3 has 15 amino acids. The germline V gene has CDR1 MGHDK and CDR2 SYGVNS. The CDR3 is CASRTSGRGTDTQYF. Written as DNA, the CDR3 is TGTGCCAGCAGGACTAGCGGGAGGGGGACAGATACGCAGTATTTT.

This clonotype has more than one count but fewer than ten. This chain links TRBV2 with TRBJ1-5; tentative D call: TRBD1 (6 bases). V was cut by 3 bases and J by 5 bases, with 11 bases left in between. The germline V gene has CDR1 SNHLY and CDR2 FYNNEI. The CDR3 consists of 14 residues. CDR3: CASSEMPGDQPQHF. DNA for the CDR3: TGTGCCAGCAGTGAGATGCCAGGGGATCAGCCCCAGCATTTT.

This clonotype was seen a handful of times. The J gene is TRBJ2-3, the V gene TRBV20-1, with D perhaps assigned TRBD1 or TRBD2 (5 bases each). Looked up from germline, CDR1 is DFQATT and CDR2 is SNEGSKA (reference sequence). V lost 5 bases, J lost 9 bases, and 12 bases lay in between. The CDR3 extends over 11 amino acids. DNA of the CDR3: TGCAGTGCTTTATTAGGGGACACGCAGTATTTT. This gives the protein CSALLGDTQYF.

This clonotype was counted a few times. This chain links TRBV20-1 with TRBJ1-2, with a weak D call TRBD1 (6 bases). The CDR3 sequence is 14 residues long. Germline values: CDR1 DFQATT, CDR2 SNEGSKA (reference sequence). The germline V and J ends were trimmed by 2 bases and 8 bases, with 18 bases remaining between them. The CDR3 here is CSARNYGGGAGYTF. The CDR3 coding sequence is TGCAGTGCTAGAAACTACGGGGGGGGCGCAGGCTACACCTTC.

The V gene is TRBV7-9, the J gene TRBJ2-1, with D possibly matching TRBD1 (5 bases). V gave up 7 bases and J gave up 7 bases, with 26 bases separating them. The germline V gene has CDR1 SEHNR and CDR2 FQNEAQ (reference sequence). The CDR3 is 17 amino acids. The CDR3 DNA follows: TGTGCCAGCACTTCGCCCCGAAAGACAGAGAGGATAAATGAGCAGTTCTTC. Translated, it gives CASTSPRKTERINEQFF.

The chain is built from TRBV5-1 and TRBJ2-2, with 10 bases fitting TRBD2. The CDR3 contains 18 residues. Germline CDR1 SGHRS, CDR2 YFSETQ. The J segment lost 0 bases and the V segment lost 0 bases, leaving 5 bases of the junction unmatched. The CDR3 nucleotides read TGCGCCAGCAGCTTGGCGGCTAGCGGGGGCCCGAACACCGGGGAGCTGTTTTTT. This gives the protein CASSLAASGGPNTGELFF.

CDR3 nucleotide sequence: TGCAGTGCTAGAGATGTAAAGGGGTGGGTCCAAGAGACCCAGTACTTC. Translation: CSARDVKGWVQETQYF. V is TRBV20-1 and J is TRBJ2-5; TRBD1 might be the D (5 bases). Between the trimmed V and J ends, which lost 0 bases and 1 base, there was a span of 15 bases. Looked up from germline, CDR1 is DFQATT and CDR2 is SNEGSKA (reference sequence). This CDR3 contains 16 residues.

This clonotype was counted a few times. V is TRBV24-1 and J is TRBJ2-3, with 7 bases matching TRBD2. Losses at the gene ends were 1 base for V and 4 bases for J; bases not matched to a gene: 7. The length of the CDR3 is 16 residues. Per the germline V gene, CDR1 is KGHDR and CDR2 is SFDVKD. CDR3 protein: CATSDFRREIADTQYF. CDR3 coding DNA: TGTGCCACCAGTGATTTTCGGCGGGAGATAGCAGATACGCAGTATTTT.

This clonotype was seen a handful of times. The rearrangement joins TRBV20-1 to TRBJ2-1; TRBD2 might be the D (5 bases). Germline V gene sequence: CDR1 DFQATT, CDR2 SNEGSKA (reference sequence). The V gene lost 1 base and the J gene lost 1 base, with 11 bases spanning the gap. CDR3 size: 15 residues. In nucleotides, the CDR3 is TGCAGTGCTAGAGGAGGAGGCCCTTCCTACAATGAGCAGTTCTTC. This sequence encodes CSARGGGPSYNEQFF.

The chain recombines TRBV12-3 or TRBV12-4 with TRBJ1-4; tentative D call: TRBD1 (5 bases). V lost 2 bases and J lost 6, with 16 bases in between. The CDR3 totals 16 residues. The CDR3 DNA reads as TGTGCCAGCAGTTTAAGGGGCGGGACCACTGATGAAAAACTGTTTTTT. The encoded protein is CASSLRGGTTDEKLFF.

The sample holds a few counts of this clonotype. The J gene is TRBJ2-5, the V gene TRBV3-1; the D gene is possibly TRBD2 (5 bases). The CDR3 length is 14 residues. In germline, CDR1 is LGHDT, CDR2 YNNKEL (reference sequence). The germline V and J ends were trimmed by 5 bases and 4 bases, with 14 bases remaining between them. The CDR3 is CASSSTGIGETQYF. The CDR3 DNA follows: TGTGCCAGCAGCTCGACGGGGATTGGAGAGACCCAGTACTTC.

The chain recombines TRBV20-1 with TRBJ2-1; TRBD1 might be the D (7 bases). CDR1 and CDR2 from the germline V gene are DFQATT and SNEGSKA (reference sequence). Trimming left V 4 bases short and J 4 bases short, with 14 bases between. The CDR3 is 14 residues long. The CDR3 coding sequence is TGCAGTGCTAAGGCAGGGGGGACGTACAATGAGCAGTTCTTC. This sequence encodes CSAKAGGTYNEQFF.

The genes are TRBV12-3 or TRBV12-4 and TRBJ2-1, with D uncertain. V lost 5 bases and J 9 bases, leaving 14 bases between the germline ends. The CDR3 is made up of 13 amino acids. CDR3: CASSLEQLREQFF. DNA for the CDR3: TGTGCCAGCAGTCTAGAACAGCTGCGTGAGCAGTTCTTC.

The chain combines TRBV11-1 with TRBJ2-1; TRBD2 matches at 11 bases. The V gene end was trimmed by 0 bases and the J gene end by 0 bases; junction bases not matched to a gene: 7. This CDR3 contains 19 residues. From germline, CDR1 is SGHAT and CDR2 FQDESV (reference sequence). The CDR3 reads CASSLARLAGGGSYNEQFF. CDR3 nucleotides: TGTGCCAGCAGCTTAGCCAGGCTAGCGGGGGGAGGCTCCTACAATGAGCAGTTCTTC.

This clonotype appeared many times. The CDR3, as DNA: TGTGCCAGCAGTCATCCAGGGTCGCGGAATGAGCAGTTCTTC. Its translation: CASSHPGSRNEQFF. The chain has TRBV7-9 and TRBJ2-1; D perhaps matches TRBD1 (5 bases). CDR3 length: 14 amino acids. Germline CDR1 is SEHNR and CDR2 is FQNEAQ (reference sequence). V was pared by 6 bases and J by 7 bases, with 16 bases between.

This chain uses TRBV12-3 or TRBV12-4 with TRBJ1-2; the D is unclear. The CDR3 loop spans 13 amino acids. V dropped 4 bases and J dropped 4 bases, with 10 bases sitting between them. The CDR3 DNA is TGTGCCAGCAGTTCCCAGGAACGCTATGGCTACACCTTC. Amino acid sequence: CASSSQERYGYTF.

Ten or more counts support this clonotype. The CDR3 is CATSRDSPLAPNNEQFF. The CDR3, as DNA: TGTGCCACCAGCAGAGATTCGCCACTAGCGCCTAACAATGAGCAGTTCTTC. The chain uses TRBV15 and TRBJ2-1; 7 bases fit TRBD2. The CDR3 is 17 residues long. After removal of 0 bases from V and 5 bases from J, the junction contained 10 bases not matched to a gene. Germline assignment: CDR1 LNHNV and CDR2 YYDKDF (reference sequence).

This clonotype came up many times. The chain employs TRBV12-3 or TRBV12-4 and TRBJ2-2; TRBD1 or TRBD2 may be the D gene (5 bases each). This CDR3 spans 13 amino acids. Trimming shortened V by 6 bases and J by 4 bases, and 9 bases separated the two germline ends. This chain's CDR3 is CASRRGSTGELFF. CDR3 nucleotides: TGTGCCAGCAGGAGGGGAAGCACCGGGGAGCTGTTTTTT.

The chain carries TRBV11-3 and TRBJ2-1, with 8 bases identical to TRBD2. CDR1 is SGHNT and CDR2 is YENEEA in the germline V gene. The CDR3 spans 17 residues. The V and J ends lost 1 base and 0 bases, in that order; junction bases with no gene match: 5. The CDR3 DNA sequence: TGTGCCAGCAGCTTAGGGACGGGGGGGAGCTCCTACAATGAGCAGTTCTTC. Its protein product is CASSLGTGGSSYNEQFF.

The chain joins TRBV4-1 to TRBJ1-2, with no clear D. From germline, CDR1 is MGHRA and CDR2 YSYEKL. The CDR3 length is 15 residues. Trimming shortened V by 1 base and J by 8 bases, and 17 bases separated the two germline ends. CDR3 protein: CASSQAAGYFGGYTF. CDR3 nucleotides: TGCGCCAGCAGCCAAGCCGCAGGTTATTTTGGAGGCTACACCTTC.

The J gene is TRBJ2-2, the V gene TRBV6-2 or TRBV6-3; a weak D match, TRBD1 (6 bases). Germline CDR1 reads MNHEY; CDR2 reads SVGEGT. V was cut by 5 bases and J by 4 bases, with 14 bases left in between. The CDR3 runs 15 residues. The CDR3 spells CASSPFRQVTGELFF. CDR3 sequence (DNA): TGTGCCAGCAGTCCCTTTCGACAGGTCACCGGGGAGCTGTTTTTT.

This clonotype was detected only a few times. V and J are TRBV5-1 and TRBJ1-1; no reliable D call. Germline V lookup: CDR1 SGHRS, CDR2 YFSETQ. This CDR3 contains 15 residues. V was shortened by 2 bases and J by 4 bases, with 15 bases between the two germline ends. CDR3 DNA: TGCGCCAGCAGCTTATATGGGGATGTGGGCACTGAAGCTTTCTTT. This gives the protein CASSLYGDVGTEAFF.

This clonotype has a count of ten or more. The gene calls are TRBV4-1 and TRBJ2-1, with 14 bases lining up with TRBD2. The CDR3 has 16 amino acids. The V gene end was trimmed by 0 bases and the J gene end by 12 bases; junction bases not matched to a gene: 7. The germline CDR1 and CDR2 sequences are MGHRA and YSYEKL. CDR3 bases: TGCGCCAGCAGCCAAGATCGACTAGCGGGGGGGCATAGGCAGTTCTTC. As protein: CASSQDRLAGGHRQFF.

The chain employs TRBV12-3 or TRBV12-4 and TRBJ2-5, with D possibly matching TRBD2 (6 bases). CDR3 length: 15 residues. The V gene lost 0 bases and the J gene lost 5 bases, with 13 bases spanning the gap. The CDR3, as DNA: TGTGCCAGCAGTTTAGCAACTATGGCGGGGGAGACCCAGTACTTC. Protein product: CASSLATMAGETQYF.

There are a few counts of this clonotype. The chain has TRBV4-1 and TRBJ2-1; 11 bases are shared with TRBD2. Germline V lookup: CDR1 MGHRA, CDR2 YSYEKL. The CDR3 runs 20 residues. Losses at the gene ends were 4 bases for V and 0 bases for J; bases not matched to a gene: 14. CDR3 loop: CASSPGTGTSGGSSYNEQFF. Here the CDR3 DNA reads TGCGCCAGCAGCCCGGGGACCGGGACTAGCGGAGGGAGCTCCTACAATGAGCAGTTCTTC.